These T cell receptor beta chains were read from a single sample in a study of T cell responses to AZD1222 COVID-19 vaccine. Sequencing was performed with immunoSEQ multiplex PCR; in TCRdb, only in-frame clones are kept and a portion is missing. The profile shows under 140,000 clones, around 81% of them singletons. Sequencing was performed on peripheral blood, taken on day 0 of AZD1222 vaccination. These TCRs come from an adult in good health. Each CDR3 is given with its conserved first and last residue. For some rows the clone size is stated as once, few or many, or as a class when expanded; others skip it.

clone size	V gene	J gene	CDR3 protein
-	TRBV20-1	TRBJ1-5	CSVRTGQAQHF
once	TRBV7-2	TRBJ2-5	CASSLAGRGETQYF
-	TRBV18	TRBJ1-1	CASSRDRGTEAFF
few	TRBV19	TRBJ1-2	CASSIDSRNVYGYTF
-	TRBV3-1/TRBV3-2	TRBJ1-1	CASAPGGTGRSRGTEAFF
-	TRBV11-2	TRBJ1-2	CASSPVRGNSYGYTF
once	TRBV6-2/TRBV6-3	TRBJ1-5	CASSYFQHQPQHF
-	TRBV27	TRBJ2-1	CASSGLGRTGNEQFF
-	TRBV7-9	TRBJ2-7	CASSRLYEQYF
-	TRBV7-2	TRBJ1-6	CASSSQPGEANSPLHF
-	TRBV27	TRBJ1-5	CASSLGIGVDQPQHF
-	TRBV21-1	TRBJ2-4	CASSKDPAGGKNIQYF
-	TRBV9	TRBJ1-1	CASSARISNTEAFF
-	TRBV2	TRBJ2-7	CASSLGTSPYYEQYF
-	TRBV10-3	TRBJ2-7	CAISESGWRSHHEQYF
-	TRBV18	TRBJ2-3	CASSPRTSGIDTQYF
once	TRBV5-1	TRBJ2-3	CASSIGSPGTDTQYF
-	TRBV7-8	TRBJ1-5	CASGRDRGRNQPQHF
-	TRBV6-1	TRBJ1-1	CASREADRPNTEAFF
-	TRBV7-2	TRBJ1-5	CASSLSEGPSNQPQHF
once	TRBV3-1/TRBV3-2	TRBJ2-6	CASSQVYSGRASGANVLTF
-	TRBV18	TRBJ2-1	CASSPLTSGRAGSYNEQFF
-	TRBV27	TRBJ2-1	CASSSTPGGNEQFF
-	TRBV14	TRBJ1-5	CASSQSSPGPQYQPQHF
-	TRBV7-9	TRBJ1-6	CASSRGQGGSPLHF
-	TRBV24-1	TRBJ1-5	CATSDLNGNQPQHF